Described below is a single T cell receptor (beta chain) sequence and its context. The sample originates from a study of blood T cell repertoires in COVID-19. Original processing notes: Cell counts per sample came from amplifying reference gene primers. Repertoires were generated with immunoSEQ multiplex PCR, while TCRdb's copy carries only in-frame clones and drops some. V and J calls plus clone size are reproduced from that table; the DNA served to infer D and trimming. The sample carries over 250,000 clones, approximately 91% recorded once. Trimming cost V 10 bases and J 8 bases, with 20 bases left between them. Germline V gene lookup returns CDR1 MNHEY and CDR2 SVGAGI. The CDR3 covers 14 residues.

The V call is TRBV6-5, the J call TRBJ1-4, with D perhaps TRBD1 (6 bases). The sequenced sample consisted of peripheral blood. The receptor was derived from a person between 18 and 35 years old with COVID-19, enrolled during active disease. The CDR3 spells CATLEAGAEEKLFF. The CDR3 coding sequence is TGTGCCACCTTAGAAGCGGGGGCTGAAGAAAAACTGTTTTTT.